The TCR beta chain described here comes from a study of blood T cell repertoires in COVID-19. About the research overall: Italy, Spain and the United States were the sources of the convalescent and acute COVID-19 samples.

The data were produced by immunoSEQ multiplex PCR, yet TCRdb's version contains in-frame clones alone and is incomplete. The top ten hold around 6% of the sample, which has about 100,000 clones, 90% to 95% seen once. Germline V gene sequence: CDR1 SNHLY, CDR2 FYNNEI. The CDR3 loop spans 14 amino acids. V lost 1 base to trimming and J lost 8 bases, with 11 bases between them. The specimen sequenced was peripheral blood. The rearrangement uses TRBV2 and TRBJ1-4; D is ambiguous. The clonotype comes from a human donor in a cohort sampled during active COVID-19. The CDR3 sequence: CASSEGGFREKLFF. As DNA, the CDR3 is TGTGCCAGCAGTGAAGGAGGGTTTCGAGAAAAACTGTTTTTT.